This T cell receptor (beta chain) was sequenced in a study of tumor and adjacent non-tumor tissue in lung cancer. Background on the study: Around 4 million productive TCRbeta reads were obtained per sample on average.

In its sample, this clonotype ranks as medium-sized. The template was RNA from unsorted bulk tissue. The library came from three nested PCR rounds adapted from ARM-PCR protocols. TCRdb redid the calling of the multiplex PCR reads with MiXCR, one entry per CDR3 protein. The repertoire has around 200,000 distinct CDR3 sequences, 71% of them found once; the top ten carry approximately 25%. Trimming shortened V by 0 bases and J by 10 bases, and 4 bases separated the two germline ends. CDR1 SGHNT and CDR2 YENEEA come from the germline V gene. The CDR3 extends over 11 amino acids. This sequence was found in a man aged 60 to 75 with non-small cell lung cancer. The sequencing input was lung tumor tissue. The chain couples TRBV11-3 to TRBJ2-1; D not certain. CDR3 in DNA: TGTGCCAGCAGCTTAGAGCGGGAGCAGTTCTTC. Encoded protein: CASSLEREQFF. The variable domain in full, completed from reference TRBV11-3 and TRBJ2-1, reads EAGVVQSPRYKIIEKKQPVAFWCNPISGHNTLYWYLQNLGQGPELLIRYENEEAVDDSQLPKDRFSAERLKGVDSTLKIQPAELGDSAVYLCASSLEREQFFGPGTRLTVL.